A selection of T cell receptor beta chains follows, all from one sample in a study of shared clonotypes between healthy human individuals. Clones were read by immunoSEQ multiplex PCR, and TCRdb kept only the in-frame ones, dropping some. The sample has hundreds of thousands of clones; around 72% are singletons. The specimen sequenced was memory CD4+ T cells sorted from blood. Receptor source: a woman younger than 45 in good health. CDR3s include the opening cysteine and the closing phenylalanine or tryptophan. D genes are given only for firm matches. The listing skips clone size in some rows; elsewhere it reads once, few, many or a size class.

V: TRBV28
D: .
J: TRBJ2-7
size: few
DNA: TGTGCCAGCAGCCTACGCAGGGAGCAGTACTTC
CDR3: CASSLRREQYF

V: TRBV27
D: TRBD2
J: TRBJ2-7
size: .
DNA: TGTGCCAGCAGGGGCCTTAGCGGGAGCTCCTACGAGCAGTACTTC
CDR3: CASRGLSGSSYEQYF

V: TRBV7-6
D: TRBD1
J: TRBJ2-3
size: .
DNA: TGTGCCAGCAGCTATGCCCCAGGGGGACCTCTGGCAGATACGCAGTATTTT
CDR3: CASSYAPGGPLADTQYF

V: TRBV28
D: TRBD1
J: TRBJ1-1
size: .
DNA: TGTGCCAGCACTCAACAGGGGGTGAACACTGAAGCTTTCTTT
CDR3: CASTQQGVNTEAFF

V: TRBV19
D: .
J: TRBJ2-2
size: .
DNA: TGTGCCAGTAGTCCCTACACCGGGGAGCTGTTTTTT
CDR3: CASSPYTGELFF

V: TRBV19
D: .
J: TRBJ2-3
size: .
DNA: TGTGCCAGTAGTGTCGGTCAGGGGAAGACAGATACGCAGTATTTT
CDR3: CASSVGQGKTDTQYF

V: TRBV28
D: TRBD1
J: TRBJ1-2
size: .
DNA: TGTGCCAGCCGGGACAGGGGGCACCTTAACTATGGCTACACCTTC
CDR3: CASRDRGHLNYGYTF

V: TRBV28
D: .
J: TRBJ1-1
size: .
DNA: TGTGCCAGCTTTAGGGAGTGGGACACTGAAGCTTTCTTT
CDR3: CASFREWDTEAFF

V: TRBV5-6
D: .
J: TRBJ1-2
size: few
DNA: TGTGCCAGCTCCCCTAGGGGGGGTAGTAACTATGGCTACACCTTC
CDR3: CASSPRGGSNYGYTF

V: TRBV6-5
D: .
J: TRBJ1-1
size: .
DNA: TGTGCCAGCAGTTCGCCGTTGGGGGCGAACACTGAAGCTTTCTTT
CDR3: CASSSPLGANTEAFF

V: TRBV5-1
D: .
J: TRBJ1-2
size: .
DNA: TGCGCCAGCAGCTCAGCACAGACGGGTGGCTACACCTTC
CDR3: CASSSAQTGGYTF

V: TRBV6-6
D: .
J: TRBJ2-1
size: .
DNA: TGTGCCAGCAGTCGAACCCGGACGAGCTACAATGAGCAGTTCTTC
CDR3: CASSRTRTSYNEQFF

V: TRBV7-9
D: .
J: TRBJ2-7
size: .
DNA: TGTGCCAGCAGCTTAGAAGGCGTGACCAATTTCTACGAGCAGTACTTC
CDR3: CASSLEGVTNFYEQYF

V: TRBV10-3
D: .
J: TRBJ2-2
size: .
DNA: TGTGCCATCAGTGAGGCGGTCGGCAGAAACACCGGGGAGCTGTTTTTT
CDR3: CAISEAVGRNTGELFF

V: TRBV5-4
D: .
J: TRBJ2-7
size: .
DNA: TGTGCCAGCAGCTTGGGAGGTGGGTACACCTACGAGCAGTACTTC
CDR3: CASSLGGGYTYEQYF

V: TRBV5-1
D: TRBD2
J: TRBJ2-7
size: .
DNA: TGCGCCAGCACCGGGACTAGCGGGAGAGGGGACTACGAGCAGTACTTC
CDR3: CASTGTSGRGDYEQYF

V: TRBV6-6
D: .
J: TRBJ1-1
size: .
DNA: TGTGCCAGCAGACCCAGCGGGGGGATGAACACTGAAGCTTTCTTT
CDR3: CASRPSGGMNTEAFF

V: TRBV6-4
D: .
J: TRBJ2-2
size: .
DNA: TGTGCCAGCAGTAGGACAGTGAACACCGGGGAGCTGTTTTTT
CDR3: CASSRTVNTGELFF

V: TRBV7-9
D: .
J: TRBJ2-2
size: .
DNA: TGTGCCAGCAGCTTAGTCCGAGGGTCCAACACCGGGGAGCTGTTTTTT
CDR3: CASSLVRGSNTGELFF

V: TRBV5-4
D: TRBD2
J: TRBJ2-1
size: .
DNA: TGTGCCAGCAGCTTAATTGCGGGAGGACCCTACAATGAGCAGTTCTTC
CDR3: CASSLIAGGPYNEQFF

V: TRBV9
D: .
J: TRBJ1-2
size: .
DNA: TGTGCCAGCAGCACCCTTCTCGGGGCGAACTATGGCTACACCTTC
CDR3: CASSTLLGANYGYTF

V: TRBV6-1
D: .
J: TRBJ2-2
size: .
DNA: TGTGCCAGCAGTGAAGGACTTTCCGGGGAGCTGTTTTTT
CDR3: CASSEGLSGELFF

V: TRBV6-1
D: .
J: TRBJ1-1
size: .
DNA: TGTGCCAGCAGTGGCGTCGAGGGGACTGAAGCTTTCTTT
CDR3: CASSGVEGTEAFF

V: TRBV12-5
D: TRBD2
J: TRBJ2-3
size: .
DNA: TGTGCTAGTGGATGGCGGGAGGTCACAGATACGCAGTATTTT
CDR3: CASGWREVTDTQYF

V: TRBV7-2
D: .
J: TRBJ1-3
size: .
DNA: TGTGCCAGCAGCTTAGGGACTGGAAACACCATATATTTT
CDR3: CASSLGTGNTIYF